The 14 T cell receptor beta chains below come from one sample, sequenced in a study of control samples from healthy donors and cancer patients. Data came from immunoSEQ multiplex PCR; TCRdb stores just in-frame clones and leaves some out. The profile shows 100,000 to 150,000 clones, about 90% of them singletons. Sequencing used blood. The source is a man in his late teens or twenties in good health.

This clone was observed a handful of times. The chain links TRBV5-1 to TRBJ1-2; D uncertain. This CDR3 region has 14 residues. The germline V gene encodes CDR1 SGHRS and CDR2 YFSETQ. The V and J ends lost 0 bases and 4 bases respectively, with 10 bases between them. CDR3 DNA: TGCGCCAGCAGCTTGGGGTCGGGCGTCTATGGCTACACCTTC. Amino acids: CASSLGSGVYGYTF.

This sequence joins TRBV28 and TRBJ2-1; 7 positions agree with TRBD1. Germline assignment: CDR1 MDHEN and CDR2 SYDVKM. This CDR3 is 15 amino acids long. The V gene end was trimmed by 2 bases and the J gene end by 2 bases; junction bases not matched to a gene: 3. This CDR3 is CASSLPGTAYNEQFF. For the CDR3, the DNA is TGTGCCAGCAGTTTACCCGGGACAGCCTACAATGAGCAGTTCTTC.

The DNA for the CDR3 is TGTGCCAGCAGTTATGGGGGAGCCACTGAAGCTTTCTTT. Residues: CASSYGGATEAFF. The chain combines TRBV6-6 with TRBJ1-1; maybe TRBD1 (5 bases). The CDR3 has 13 amino acids. Germline lookup yields CDR1 MNHNY and CDR2 SVGAGI (reference sequence). V lost 3 bases to trimming and J lost 4 bases, with 9 bases between them.

This rearrangement joins TRBV20-1 to TRBJ2-3; a possible D gene is TRBD2 (6 bases). The CDR3 has 14 residues. The V gene's germline CDR1 is DFQATT and CDR2 SNEGSKA (reference sequence). V lost 3 bases and J lost 4, with 14 bases in between. CDR3 nucleotide sequence: TGCAGTGCTAGTATTCGGGAGAAAGCAGATACGCAGTATTTT. Translation: CSASIREKADTQYF.

V gene TRBV7-3 combines with J gene TRBJ2-3; the D is unclear. CDR1 and CDR2 from the germline V gene are SGHTA and FQGTGA. The CDR3 loop spans 15 amino acids. Trimming took 3 bases from V and 2 from J, leaving 12 bases between them. This CDR3 is CASSFNPGPTDTQYF. CDR3 nucleotides: TGTGCCAGCAGCTTCAATCCAGGCCCCACAGATACGCAGTATTTT.

CDR3 loop: CASSFWTSGKISYEQYF. The CDR3 bases are TGTGCCAGCAGCTTCTGGACTAGCGGGAAGATTTCCTACGAGCAGTACTTC. The chain uses TRBV7-9 and TRBJ2-7, with 12 nucleotides matching TRBD2. V gave up 3 bases and J gave up 1 base; unmatched junction bases: 7. Germline CDR1 reads SEHNR; CDR2 reads FQNEAQ (reference sequence). This CDR3 is built from 17 residues.

This clone appeared a single time. The chain recombines TRBV3-1 (or the pseudogene TRBV3-2) with TRBJ2-7, with D uncertain. Deletions cut 0 bases from V and 7 bases from J, with 10 bases between. Germline CDR1 is LGHDT and CDR2 is YNNKEL (reference sequence). The length of the CDR3 is 13 residues. The CDR3 DNA follows: TGTGCCAGCAGCCAAGACTTCGCGGCGGAGCAGTACTTC. Protein product: CASSQDFAAEQYF.

The chain has TRBV28 and TRBJ2-2; 8 nucleotides agree with TRBD2. CDR1 MDHEN and CDR2 SYDVKM come from the germline V gene. CDR3 size: 17 residues. Trimming cost V 3 bases and J 1 base; bases outside gene matches: 7. The DNA of the CDR3 is TGTGCCAGCAGTTTCGTGGGGCTAGCGGGGAACACCGGGGAGCTGTTTTTT. Translation: CASSFVGLAGNTGELFF.

J is TRBJ1-5 and V is TRBV2, with 8 nucleotides matching TRBD1. This CDR3 contains 18 residues. Germline loops: CDR1 SNHLY, CDR2 FYNNEI. V shed 5 bases and J 2 bases; nucleotides not matched to a gene: 14. The CDR3 DNA reads TGTGCCAGCAGTAAAGGTCGGGCAGGGGGCTTGGGCAATCAGCCCCAGCATTTT. Its translation is CASSKGRAGGLGNQPQHF.

CDR3 sequence reads: CASSEGGRGTYNEQFF. The CDR3 DNA follows: TGTGCCAGCAGTGAAGGGGGACGGGGGACCTACAATGAGCAGTTCTTC. This chain uses TRBV9 with TRBJ2-1; D may correspond to TRBD1 or TRBD2 (6 bases each). CDR3 size: 16 residues. Per germline, CDR1 SGDLS and CDR2 YYNGEE. The ends were cut back, 5 bases at V and 2 bases at J, with 17 bases in the middle.

In this sample, this clone turned up a few times. This sequence joins TRBV4-2 and TRBJ2-7, with D tentatively TRBD1 (7 bases). This CDR3 region has 15 residues. Looked up from germline, CDR1 is LGHNA and CDR2 is YNFKEQ. Trimming cost V 0 bases and J 0 bases, with 9 bases left between them. As DNA, the CDR3 is TGTGCCAGCAGCCAAGAGCGGGACAGCTCCTACGAGCAGTACTTC. It translates to CASSQERDSSYEQYF.

The CDR3 DNA reads TGTGCCAGCAGTCCACCTAGCGGGAGGTCCTACAATGAGCAGTTCTTC. Translated: CASSPPSGRSYNEQFF. This chain joins TRBV25-1 and TRBJ2-1; TRBD2 matches 11 bases. The CDR3 has 16 residues. CDR1 is MGHDK and CDR2 is SYGVNS in the germline V gene. The V gene end was trimmed by 5 bases and the J gene end by 1 base; junction bases not matched to a gene: 4.

This clone has a single count. V is TRBV28 and J is TRBJ2-7; D gene uncertain. The CDR3 is 12 residues long. Germline V gene data show CDR1 as MDHEN and CDR2 as SYDVKM. The V and J ends lost 6 bases and 4 bases respectively, with 10 bases between them. This CDR3 reads CASSFGDYEQYF. CDR3 coding DNA: TGTGCCAGCAGCTTCGGCGATTACGAGCAGTACTTC.

In this sample, this clone turned up once. The chain combines TRBV28 with TRBJ1-1; D uncertain. This CDR3 has 15 residues. The germline V gene has CDR1 MDHEN and CDR2 SYDVKM. V was shortened by 4 bases and J by 0 bases, with 12 bases between the two germline ends. CDR3 sequence reads: CASSSPDTMNTEAFF. CDR3 nucleotides: TGTGCCAGCAGTTCCCCCGACACCATGAACACTGAAGCTTTCTTT.